This T cell receptor beta chain is drawn from a study of CD8+ T cells in alopecia areata. Study at large: Tofacitinib therapy lasting 6 to 18 months was followed by 6 months off drug.

Germline loops: CDR1 SQVTM, CDR2 ANQGSEA. The CDR3 has 10 amino acids. Once RNA had been extracted, it was reverse transcribed into cDNA to act as the sequencing template. TCRdb's copy holds only in-frame clones and misses some; the assay was immunoSEQ multiplex PCR. The repertoire holds some 190,000 clones, approximately 65% seen once, with 1% to 1.5% in the top ten. As for treatment: oral pan-JAK inhibitor, 5-10 mg twice daily. This chain links TRBV29-1 with TRBJ2-5; D gene unclear. The closer fit of TRBJ2-7 to the DNA end suggests the J call may be wrong. This clonotype was obtained from a human donor with alopecia areata. The material sequenced was CD4+ T cells sorted from blood, taken around week 42, from a patient treated with tofacitinib. In DNA form, the CDR3 reads TGCAGCGTTGACGGGCACGAGCAGTACTTC. It translates to CSVDGHEQYF.